The T cell receptor beta chain under discussion was sequenced for a study of blood T cell repertoires in COVID-19. About the research overall: T cells, B-cell-depleted T cells, or PBMCs supplied cDNA or gDNA.

Original processing notes: Amplified reference gene primers provided the basis for estimating nucleated cell counts. Sequencing was performed with immunoSEQ multiplex PCR; in TCRdb, only in-frame clones are kept and a portion is missing. The V and J calls and clone size come from that table; D and trimming were worked out from the DNA. The table records some 150,000 clones, about four fifths of them present only once. Germline V lookup: CDR1 GTSNPN, CDR2 SVGIG (reference sequence). This CDR3 comprises 14 residues. V shed 1 base, J shed 5 bases, and the junction held 6 bases outside the gene matches. The chain has TRBV30 and TRBJ2-3, with TRBD1 matching over 7 bases. The sequence was obtained from a woman aged 55-70 years with acute or convalescent COVID-19. Sequencing was carried out using peripheral blood. CDR3 in DNA: TGTGCCTGGAGTGACCGACAGGGTCGAGATACGCAGTATTTT. This codes for CAWSDRQGRDTQYF.